This T cell receptor (beta chain) was sequenced in a study of T cell responses to AZD1222 COVID-19 vaccine listed by TCRdb under 2021. In the study overall: Because spike-specific TCR depth and breadth did not differ between the two schedules, AZD1222 recipients who got a second dose at roughly 4 weeks were pooled with those who got a second dose at roughly 12 weeks. TCR sequencing was performed for 230 to 250 trial participants, of whom 207 were given two doses of AZD1222 and around 25 were given two doses of MenACWY control vaccine. Trial participants were enrolled by age into subgroups of 18-55, 56-69 and 70-plus years, and about 150, 27 and 61 TCR-sequenced participants, respectively, were included in these subgroups. What the authors observed across the whole study: Epitopes outside the regions mutated in the B.1.351 and B.1.1.7 variants were reportedly recognized by nearly half of the unique spike-specific TCRs. Conclusions about previously exposed vaccinees are limited because only six or seven AZD1222 recipients were SARS-CoV-2 seropositive at baseline. Most participants were white British and females outnumbered males, and the authors suggested that clonal diversity may have been underestimated. The vaccine-associated CD4 TCRs covered the entire spike protein, and the dominant responses fell in regions 160-218 and 743-854. A significant rise in spike-specific TCR breadth and depth was observed after two AZD1222 doses relative to day 0 and relative to MenACWY recipients. Because no samples from the day 14 peak response were available, repertoires could be characterized only after the peak T cell response. In the small 56-69-year group, the increase in depth fell short of significance, most likely because of low power.

This specimen's time point label, interpreted: baseline before first vaccination. Vaccinee samples came from UK trials COV001 and COV002, including a single-blind randomized controlled phase 2/3 trial of AZD1222 (ChAdOx1 nCoV-19) in healthy adults. For TCRbeta chain sequencing, PBMC samples were collected from trial participants at day 0 and at day 28 after the second dose. The CDR3 regions of human TCRbeta chains were subjected to immunosequencing. The authors processed their data as follows. Repertoire TCRs were matched against a reference library of SARS-CoV-2-specific TCRs generated with the MIRA antigen-specificity platform. Breadth meant the fraction of unique TCRs that were SARS-CoV-2-associated, whereas depth meant the fraction of total T cells that were SARS-CoV-2-associated. Using the MIRA data, every spike-specific TCR was mapped to the spike region that the TCR reacted to and assigned to either a CD4 or a CD8 class. Log10-transformed breadth and depth values were compared by one-way ANOVA with Sidak's multiple comparisons tests. TCRdb obtained this table from immuneACCESS and retained in-frame rearrangements with V and J assigned. These tables miss some clones; where compared with another copy, unresolved V genes account for less than half of the shortfall, and the remainder is unexplained. The V and J calls and clone size were taken over from that table, and D and trimming were inferred from the DNA. The sample data list 150,000 or so clones, and 85% to 95% of these were observed just once. 1.1% to 1.5% of the sample goes to the ten largest clones.

With regard to this clone: The antigen it binds to is not known. Base qualities are not provided; no much larger clone lies one nucleotide away.

Spanning cysteine to phenylalanine, the CDR3 consists of 13 amino acids. Only the CDR3 DNA is retained, 39 bases long and in frame from the first base. Trimming removed 5 bases from V and 8 bases from J, leaving 12 bases between the germline ends. CDR1 and CDR2 are read off the germline V gene (reference sequence) as SEHNR and FQNEAQ. The sample in question was peripheral blood, obtained on day 0 of AZD1222 vaccination. The TCR was taken from an adult in good health. In this chain, TRBV7-9 is recombined with TRBJ2-2; the D gene assignment is ambiguous. The CDR3: CASSLRTSGELFF. In nucleotide form, the sequence is TGTGCCAGCAGCCTGAGGACCTCAGGGGAGCTGTTTTTT.